A single sample gave rise to the 8 T cell receptor beta chains below, sequenced in a study of tumor-infiltrating lymphocytes in primary liver carcinoma listed by TCRdb under 2017. TRIzol reagent was used to extract blood RNA from unsorted whole blood, while the DNeasy Blood & Tissue kit provided the germline DNA. The reads were generated on an Illumina HiSeq 2500. Starting from about 500 ng total RNA, TCRbeta-specific cDNA was produced by reverse transcription with a constant-region primer and ProtoScript II reverse transcriptase. The TCRbeta libraries were prepared through three rounds of nested multiplex PCR following a slightly modified ARM-PCR procedure. The first two PCR rounds used multiplex TRBV1-TRBV30 forward primers with a Cbeta reverse primer, each for 10 cycles. TCRdb reanalyzed the raw reads on its own, using fastp at Q25 for trimming and MiXCR for clone calling, and kept in-frame beta chains. CDR3 protein duplicates are merged, each entry listing the most common genes and DNA. In all, the sample holds 150,000 to 200,000 distinct CDR3 sequences, and over 50% of those were seen once. 65% to 80% of the sample lies in the top ten.

Sample: peripheral blood. These receptors came from a man aged 35 to 55 with primary liver carcinoma and hepatitis B virus infection.

In this sample, this clonotype turned up a few times. CDR3 residues: CASSYSRTSGSIETQYF. In nucleotides, the CDR3 is TGTGCCAGCAGTTACTCACGGACTAGCGGGAGTATAGAGACCCAGTACTTC. The V and J genes are TRBV6-6 and TRBJ2-5; 13 nucleotides match TRBD2. Germline V gene data show CDR1 as MNHNY and CDR2 as SVGAGI (reference sequence). V shed 0 bases and J 4 bases; nucleotides not matched to a gene: 5. The CDR3 totals 17 residues.

The table lists this clonotype with many counts. The gene calls are TRBV30 and TRBJ1-4; D is possibly TRBD1 (5 bases). From germline, CDR1 is GTSNPN and CDR2 SVGIG (reference sequence). The CDR3 runs to 14 residues. The V end was cut by 4 bases, the J end by 12 bases, with 21 bases between. CDR3 residues: CAWKRTSPGTQLFF. For the CDR3, the DNA is TGTGCCTGGAAAAGAACGTCCCCCGGGACCCAACTGTTTTTT.

As regards this clonotype: A much larger clone differs by one base, so this may be a read error. This sequence joins TRBV11-2 and TRBJ2-3, with D possibly matching TRBD1 (5 bases). CDR1 is SGHAT, CDR2 FQNNGV, per germline. The CDR3 spans 15 residues. The CDR3 reads CASSLSTGLTDTHYF. CDR3 nucleotide sequence: TGTGCCAGCAGCTTAAGTACAGGCCTCACAGATACGCACTATTTT.

V and J are TRBV28 and TRBJ2-4; TRBD1 is a possible D gene (6 bases). Germline assignment: CDR1 MDHEN and CDR2 SYDVKM. The CDR3 sequence is 11 residues long. V shed 7 bases and J shed 10 bases, with 11 bases lying between them. Here the CDR3 reads CASTSGQIQYF. DNA of the CDR3: TGTGCCAGCACCTCTGGACAGATTCAGTACTTC. The complete variable domain, with remaining parts taken from reference TRBV28 and TRBJ2-4, reads DVKVTQSSRYLVKRTGEKVFLECVQDMDHENMFWYRQDPGLGLRLIYFSYDVKMKEKGDIPEGYSVSREKKERFSLILESASTNQTSMYLCASTSGQIQYFGAGTRLSVL.

About this clonotype: A much larger clone sits a single nucleotide away, making a read error possible. The chain combines TRBV6-1 with TRBJ2-3; D may be TRBD1 (5 bases). This CDR3 contains 15 residues. Trimming pared 3 bases from V and 0 bases from J, leaving 10 bases between. Germline V gene data show CDR1 as MNHNS and CDR2 as SASEGT. CDR3 nucleotides: TGTGCCAGCAGTGATGGGGCAGCGAGCACAGATACGCAGTATTTT. This sequence encodes CASSDGAASTDTQYF.

The V gene is TRBV12-3 or TRBV12-4, the J gene TRBJ2-2; tentatively, D is TRBD1 (5 bases). This CDR3 has 14 amino acids. V dropped 6 bases and J dropped 9 bases, with 17 bases sitting between them. The CDR3 is CASRRQGEIRELFF. The CDR3 DNA sequence: TGTGCCAGCAGGAGACAAGGGGAAATCAGGGAGCTGTTTTTT.

Only a few counts were recorded for this clonotype. This chain connects TRBV6-6 to TRBJ2-2, with 10 bases matching TRBD2. Germline V gene sequence: CDR1 MNHNY, CDR2 SVGAGI (reference sequence). The CDR3 has 15 amino acids. J was trimmed by 6 bases and V by 6 bases; bases with no gene match: 7. The CDR3 DNA follows: TGTGCCAGCAGCGCGGGTAGCGGGAGGCCCGGGGAGCTGTTTTTT. Translating it yields CASSAGSGRPGELFF.

The sample holds a few counts of this clonotype. The V call is TRBV4-1, the J call TRBJ2-2; 7 nucleotides match TRBD1. The CDR3 consists of 16 residues. Germline values: CDR1 MGHRA, CDR2 YSYEKL. The trim removed 6 bases at V and 4 bases at J, leaving 11 bases unmatched. The CDR3 is CASRTNRGGRTGELFF. DNA for the CDR3: TGCGCCAGCAGGACAAACAGGGGTGGTCGCACCGGGGAGCTGTTTTTT.